A selection of T cell receptor beta chains follows, all from one sample in a study of shared clonotypes between healthy human individuals. Sequenced by immunoSEQ multiplex PCR; TCRdb stores in-frame clones only, minus some. The data show a few hundred thousand clones, roughly 91% seen once. The specimen was memory CD8+ T cells sorted from blood. Receptors originate from a man aged 18 to 29 in good health. CDR3s include the opening cysteine and the closing phenylalanine or tryptophan. Each record gives: CDR3 length, D gene, V gene, clone size, J gene, CDR3 DNA, CDR3 protein. A D gene is named only where the DNA matches it firmly. Some rows have no size entry. The others give once, few or many, or a class for an expanded clone.

17	TRBD2	TRBV27	once	TRBJ2-7	TGTGCCAGCAGTTTATATCCCCCAGCTAGCGGGGGGTACGAGCAGTACTTC	CASSLYPPASGGYEQYF
15	TRBD1	TRBV19	NA	TRBJ2-1	TGTGCCAGTACCCCGGGGACAGGGCCCTACAATGAGCAGTTCTTC	CASTPGTGPYNEQFF
13	NA	TRBV6-5	NA	TRBJ2-3	TGTGCCAGCAGTTACTCGTCTGCAGATACGCAGTATTTT	CASSYSSADTQYF
12	NA	TRBV30	NA	TRBJ1-4	TGTGCCTGGGGTGGATTCGGGGGAGGACTGTTTTTT	CAWGGFGGGLFF
12	NA	TRBV10-2	NA	TRBJ2-7	TGCGCCAGCAGTGATTGGGGGCCCGAGCAGTACTTC	CASSDWGPEQYF
15	NA	TRBV6-6	NA	TRBJ1-1	TGTGCCAGCAGCTCGCCTCCCCCCCCACACACTGAAGCTTTCTTT	CASSSPPPPHTEAFF
14	NA	TRBV19	once	TRBJ2-7	TGTGCCAGTAGTATGGTCAGCCCCTCCTACGAGCAGTACTTC	CASSMVSPSYEQYF
14	NA	TRBV19	once	TRBJ2-1	TGTGCCAGTACCTGGGGGCGCGGGGACAATGAGCAGTTCTTC	CASTWGRGDNEQFF
12	NA	TRBV21-1	NA	TRBJ1-5	TGTGCCAGCAGCAAAGGGGGTCAGCCCCAGCATTTT	CASSKGGQPQHF
15	NA	TRBV2	NA	TRBJ1-2	TGTGCCAGCAGTGAAGCGCGGGTTGGGGGCTATGGCTACACCTTC	CASSEARVGGYGYTF
15	TRBD2	TRBV6-5	NA	TRBJ2-3	TGTGCCAGCAGTTACCGGACTAGCGGGGGAGATACGCAGTATTTT	CASSYRTSGGDTQYF
15	NA	TRBV6-6	NA	TRBJ1-1	TGTGCCAGCAGTTACTCTTCGGGACCGAACACTGAAGCTTTCTTT	CASSYSSGPNTEAFF
16	NA	TRBV10-2	NA	TRBJ2-3	TGCGCCAGCAGTGTAAGGGGAACGGGGTGGGCAGATACGCAGTATTTT	CASSVRGTGWADTQYF
15	TRBD2	TRBV6-6	NA	TRBJ2-2	TGTGCCAGCAGTTACGGCGGGAGTGGTACCGGGGAGCTGTTTTTT	CASSYGGSGTGELFF
14	TRBD1	TRBV5-1	NA	TRBJ2-7	TGCGCCAGCAGCTTGGCCTTTGGACAGGACGAGCAGTACTTC	CASSLAFGQDEQYF
15	TRBD1	TRBV2	NA	TRBJ2-1	TGTGCCAGCAGTCCCGACAGGGGGGCCTACAATGAGCAGTTCTTC	CASSPDRGAYNEQFF
16	NA	TRBV7-8	NA	TRBJ1-2	TGTGCCAGCAGCTTGAGCGAAGAGGGCGTAAACTATGGCTACACCTTC	CASSLSEEGVNYGYTF
15	NA	TRBV9	NA	TRBJ2-1	TGTGCCAGCAGCGTAGAGGGCTACTCCTACAATGAGCAGTTCTTC	CASSVEGYSYNEQFF
13	TRBD1	TRBV30	NA	TRBJ2-7	TGTGCCTGGAGCCGGGACAGCACCTACGAGCAGTACTTC	CAWSRDSTYEQYF
13	NA	TRBV11-2	NA	TRBJ2-2	TGTGCCAGCAGCTTAGGGGTCCCCGGGGAGCTGTTTTTT	CASSLGVPGELFF
18	TRBD2	TRBV4-1	NA	TRBJ2-7	TGCGCCAGCAGCCAAGATCCGGGAAGCGGGACGGCAGCCTACGAGCAGTACTTC	CASSQDPGSGTAAYEQYF
15	TRBD1	TRBV29-1	NA	TRBJ1-2	TGCAGCGTTGAGATGTGGCCCCAGGGGGCGCGGGGCTACACCTTC	CSVEMWPQGARGYTF
10	NA	TRBV5-8	NA	TRBJ2-7	TGTGCCAGCTCCCTCTACGAGCAGTACTTC	CASSLYEQYF